Below are 9 T cell receptor beta chains sequenced from a single sample in a study of beta chain features in type 1 diabetes. General study findings and limits: Patients with Type 1 diabetes showed moderately but significantly shorter TCRB CDR3s in all four CD4+ subsets.

The sequenced template was cDNA made from the entire isolated RNA. This table comes from immunoSEQ multiplex PCR, and its TCRdb copy is limited to in-frame clones, with some not included. The sample carries some 350,000 clones, 9.5% to 10% recorded once. For these TCRs, the target antigens are not known. Source material: central memory CD4+ T cells from blood. The receptors derive from a young man with type 1 diabetes.

This clone was detected only a few times. The rearrangement links TRBV11-2 to TRBJ2-5; 10 bases agree with TRBD1. In germline, CDR1 is SGHAT, CDR2 FQNNGV. Trimming cost V 1 base and J 2 bases; bases outside gene matches: 4. The CDR3 has 16 amino acids. CDR3 sequence reads: CASSLGTGGIQETQYF. In DNA, the CDR3 is TGTGCCAGCAGCTTAGGGACAGGGGGGATACAAGAGACCCAGTACTTC.

This chain connects TRBV7-9 to TRBJ2-4; TRBD1 matches 9 bases. After removal of 1 base from V and 8 bases from J, the junction contained 3 bases not matched to a gene. Germline V lookup: CDR1 SEHNR, CDR2 FQNEAQ (reference sequence). The CDR3 is 14 residues long. This CDR3 is CASSLGGTGYIQYF. CDR3 nucleotide sequence: TGTGCCAGCAGCTTAGGGGGGACAGGGTACATTCAGTACTTC.

The sample holds a few counts of this clone. The chain couples TRBV11-2 to TRBJ2-2; perhaps D is TRBD1 or TRBD2 (5 bases each). Germline loops: CDR1 SGHAT, CDR2 FQNNGV. CDR3 length: 17 amino acids. V was cut by 5 bases and J by 5 bases, with 21 bases left in between. CDR3 nucleotide sequence: TGTGCCAGCAGCCCCCCTGGGGCAGGGAGAAAGACCGGGGAGCTGTTTTTT. This encodes CASSPPGAGRKTGELFF.

The J gene is TRBJ2-5, the V gene TRBV5-6; D might be TRBD2 (5 bases). Trimming took off 2 bases at V and 4 bases at J, with 21 bases between the two ends. Looked up from germline, CDR1 is SGHDT and CDR2 is YYEEEE. The CDR3 length is 17 residues. The CDR3 DNA reads as TGTGCCAGCAGCTTCTTCACCGCGGGCCTAGATCGAGAGACCCAGTACTTC. Amino acids: CASSFFTAGLDRETQYF.

This clone was found a few times. This chain links TRBV5-6 with TRBJ2-7; D remains ambiguous. Per germline, CDR1 SGHDT and CDR2 YYEEEE. V was cut by 0 bases and J by 3 bases, with 10 bases left in between. There are 14 residues in the CDR3. DNA of the CDR3: TGTGCCAGCAGCTTGGTGTCTAGTCGCTACGAGCAGTACTTC. Protein product: CASSLVSSRYEQYF.

In its sample, this clone was seen a few times. The chain is built from TRBV7-2 and TRBJ2-2, with D unresolved. The V gene lost 4 bases and the J gene lost 5 bases, with 11 bases spanning the gap. The CDR3 length is 14 residues. From germline, CDR1 is SGHTA and CDR2 FQGNSA. This CDR3 reads CASSSLGPTGELFF. The CDR3 DNA reads TGTGCCAGCAGCTCCCTCGGCCCGACCGGGGAGCTGTTTTTT.

This clone was detected only a few times. This CDR3 reads CASGTGMTYEQYF. CDR3 nucleotides: TGCGCCAGTGGGACAGGGATGACCTACGAGCAGTACTTC. The chain uses TRBV5-1 and TRBJ2-7; 9 bases are shared with TRBD1. The CDR3 runs 13 residues. The V gene's germline CDR1 is SGHRS and CDR2 YFSETQ. V lost 8 bases to trimming and J lost 2 bases; unmatched junction nucleotides: 5.

The J gene is TRBJ2-3, the V gene TRBV5-1; 8 bases map to TRBD2. Trimming took 0 bases from V and 0 from J; bases not matched to a gene: 0. In germline, CDR1 is SGHRS, CDR2 YFSETQ. CDR3 length equals 15 residues. The CDR3, as DNA: TGCGCCAGCAGCTTGGGACTAGCGAGCACAGATACGCAGTATTTT. Translated: CASSLGLASTDTQYF.

In its sample, this clone was seen a few times. Germline and junction disagree at one end, which may indicate a read error. The chain recombines TRBV5-1 with TRBJ2-3, with D maybe TRBD2 (6 bases). Germline values: CDR1 SGHRS, CDR2 YFSETQ. The CDR3 runs to 10 residues. In nucleotides, the CDR3 is TGTGCCAGCAGCGGGTATACGCAGTATTTT. Its protein product is CASSGYTQYF.